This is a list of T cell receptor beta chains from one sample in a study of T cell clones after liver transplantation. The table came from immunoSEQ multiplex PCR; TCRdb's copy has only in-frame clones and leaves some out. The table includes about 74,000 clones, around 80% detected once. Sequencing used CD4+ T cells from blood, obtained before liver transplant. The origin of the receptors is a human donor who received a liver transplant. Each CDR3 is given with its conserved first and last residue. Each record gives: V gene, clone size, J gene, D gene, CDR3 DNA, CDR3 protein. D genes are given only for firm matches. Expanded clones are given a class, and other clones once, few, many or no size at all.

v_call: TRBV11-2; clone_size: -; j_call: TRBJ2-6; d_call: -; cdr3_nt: TGTGCCAGCAGCACCTCGAGCTCTGGGGCCAACGTCCTGACTTTC; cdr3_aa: CASSTSSSGANVLTF
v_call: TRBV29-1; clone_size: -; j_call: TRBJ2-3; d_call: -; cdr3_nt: TGCAGCGTTGACGGCAGGGGCACAGATACGCAGTATTTT; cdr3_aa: CSVDGRGTDTQYF
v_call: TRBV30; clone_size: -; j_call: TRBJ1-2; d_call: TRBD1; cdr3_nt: TGTGCCTGGAGTGCGACAGGGGACGGCTACACCTTC; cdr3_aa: CAWSATGDGYTF
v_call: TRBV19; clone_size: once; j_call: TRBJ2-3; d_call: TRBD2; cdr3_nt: TGTGCCAGTAGTATAGATCGACTAGCGGGAGGGGATACGCAGTATTTT; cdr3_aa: CASSIDRLAGGDTQYF
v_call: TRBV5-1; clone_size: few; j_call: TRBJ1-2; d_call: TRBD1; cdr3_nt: TGCGCCAGCAGCTCCGGGACAGGGGGATTCTATGGCTACACCTTC; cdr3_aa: CASSSGTGGFYGYTF
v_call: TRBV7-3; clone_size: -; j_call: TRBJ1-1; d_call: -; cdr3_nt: TGTGCCAGCAGCTTAGGCAGCAACACTGAAGCTTTCTTT; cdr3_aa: CASSLGSNTEAFF
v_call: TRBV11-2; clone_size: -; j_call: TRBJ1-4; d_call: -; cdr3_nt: TGTGCCAGCAGCCCCCTATGGGGGGAAAAACTGTTTTTT; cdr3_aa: CASSPLWGEKLFF
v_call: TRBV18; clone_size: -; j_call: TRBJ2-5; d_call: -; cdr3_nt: TGTGCCAGCTCACCACGCGGCGAGACCCAGTACTTC; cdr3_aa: CASSPRGETQYF
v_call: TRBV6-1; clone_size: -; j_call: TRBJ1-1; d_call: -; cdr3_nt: TGTGCCAGCAGTGATCCCTCCGAGGTGCGGACTGAAGCTTTCTTT; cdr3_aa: CASSDPSEVRTEAFF
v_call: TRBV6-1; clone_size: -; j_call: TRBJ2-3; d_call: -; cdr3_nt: TGTGCCAGCAGTGAAAACTTAGATACGCAGTATTTT; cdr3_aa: CASSENLDTQYF
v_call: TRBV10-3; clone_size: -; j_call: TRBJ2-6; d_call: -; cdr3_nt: TGTGCCATCAGGAAGGAGCTCACTGGGGCCAACGTCCTGACTTTC; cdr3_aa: CAIRKELTGANVLTF
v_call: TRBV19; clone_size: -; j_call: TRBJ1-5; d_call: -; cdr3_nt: TGTGCCAGTACCCTGGGGGGTAGGGTAGGACAGCCCCAGCATTTT; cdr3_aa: CASTLGGRVGQPQHF
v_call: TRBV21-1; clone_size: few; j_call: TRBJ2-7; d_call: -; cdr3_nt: TGTGCCAGCAGCAAACCCGGACAGGGGGTCCGGGAGCAGTACTTC; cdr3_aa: CASSKPGQGVREQYF
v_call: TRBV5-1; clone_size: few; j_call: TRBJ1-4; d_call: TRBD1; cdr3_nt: TGCGCCAGCAGCTCACAGGGGGCGCGGGAAAAACTGTTTTTT; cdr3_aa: CASSSQGAREKLFF
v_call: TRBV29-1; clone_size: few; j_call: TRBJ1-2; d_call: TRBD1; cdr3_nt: TGCAGCGCTGGCTTCCGGGACAGGGAAAAGTATGGCTACACCTTC; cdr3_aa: CSAGFRDREKYGYTF
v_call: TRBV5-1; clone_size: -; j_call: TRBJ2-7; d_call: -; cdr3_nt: TGCGCCAGCAGACAGGGTCGGAGCTACGAGCAGTACTTC; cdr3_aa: CASRQGRSYEQYF
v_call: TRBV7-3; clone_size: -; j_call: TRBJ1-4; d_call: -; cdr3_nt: TGTGCCAGCAGCTTAAGGGCTAATGAAAAACTGTTTTTT; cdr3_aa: CASSLRANEKLFF
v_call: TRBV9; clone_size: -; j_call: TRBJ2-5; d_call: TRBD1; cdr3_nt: TGTGCCAGCAGCGGTTACAGGGGGCGGGAAGAGACCCAGTACTTC; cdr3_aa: CASSGYRGREETQYF
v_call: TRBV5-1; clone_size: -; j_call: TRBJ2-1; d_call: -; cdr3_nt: TGCGCCAGCAGACTCACTAGTGGGTCCTACAATGAGCAGTTCTTC; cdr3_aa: CASRLTSGSYNEQFF
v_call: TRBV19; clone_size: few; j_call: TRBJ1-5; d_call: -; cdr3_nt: TGTGCCAGTAGTCCCACAGGGTACAGGCAGCCCCAGCATTTT; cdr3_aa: CASSPTGYRQPQHF
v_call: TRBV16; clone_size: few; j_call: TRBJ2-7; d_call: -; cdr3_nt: TGTGCCAGCAGCCAATCCCGTAGGTCCTACGAGCAGTACTTC; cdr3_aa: CASSQSRRSYEQYF
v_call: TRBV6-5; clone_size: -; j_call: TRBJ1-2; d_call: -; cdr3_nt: TGTGCCAGCAGTTACGCGACAGGATCAAACTATGGCTACACCTTC; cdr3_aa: CASSYATGSNYGYTF